The sequence of this T cell receptor beta chain was determined in a study of post-analysis software for immune sequencing data. Study summary: Included courses were relapsing-remitting and secondary progressive multiple sclerosis; progressive-relapsing multiple sclerosis was also included. Broader study findings: Patients used several TRBV segments, including TRBV5-6, TRBV5-1 and TRBV20-1, more often than controls. Multiple sclerosis was associated with a significant reduction in normalized Chao1 diversity relative to controls. By F measure, samples from a shared preparation batch strongly co-clustered.

Libraries were made from TCR beta cDNA, and they carried unique molecular identifiers. TCRdb analysed the PCR reads with MiXCR anew, one entry per CDR3 protein. The table has a few hundred thousand distinct CDR3 sequences, around 33% seen once; the top ten hold roughly 13%. With respect to this clonotype: The antigen remains unidentified.

Germline loops: CDR1 MNHEY, CDR2 SVGAGI. The CDR3 is 14 residues long. V was pared by 7 bases and J by 5 bases, with 6 bases of the junction left unmatched. The chain joins TRBV6-5 to TRBJ2-1; 9 nucleotides align to TRBD1. This sequence originates from a girl aged 10 to 17 with multiple sclerosis. The sample was blood. The CDR3, as DNA: TGTGCCAGCAATACGGGACAGGGAGACAATGAGCAGTTCTTC. It translates to CASNTGQGDNEQFF.